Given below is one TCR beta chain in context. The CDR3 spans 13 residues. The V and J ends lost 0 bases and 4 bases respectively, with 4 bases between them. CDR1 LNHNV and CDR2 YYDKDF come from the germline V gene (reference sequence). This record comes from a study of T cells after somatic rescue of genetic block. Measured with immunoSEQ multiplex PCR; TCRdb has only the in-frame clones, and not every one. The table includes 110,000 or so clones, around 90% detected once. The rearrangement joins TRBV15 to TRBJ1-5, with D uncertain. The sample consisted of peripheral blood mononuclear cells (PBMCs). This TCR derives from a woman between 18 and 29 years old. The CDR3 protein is CATSRDLNQPQHF. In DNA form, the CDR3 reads TGTGCCACCAGCAGAGATTTAAATCAGCCCCAGCATTTT.